Following are 22 T cell receptor beta chains from one sample sequenced in a study of Ad26.COV2.S vaccination and SARS-CoV-2 variants. Treatment in this sample: roughly 20 received Ad26.COV2.S at low or high dose, single or two shots; about 5 received placebo; per-sample allocation not given. All samples were drawn on day 63, counting from the first vaccine or placebo injection. Generated by immunoSEQ multiplex PCR, the TCRdb table keeps only in-frame clones and is missing some. The sample comprises roughly 300,000 clones, 85% to 90% of which are singletons, and approximately 5% rests with the top ten. The source material was peripheral blood, sampled in a trial of Ad26.COV2.S vaccine versus placebo. Receptor source: a person between 18 and 65 years old who received the Ad26.COV2.S COVID-19 vaccine or a placebo.

The chain combines TRBV5-4 with TRBJ2-2; maybe TRBD1 (6 bases). Germline loops: CDR1 SGHNT, CDR2 YYREEE (reference sequence). V lost 1 base, J lost 1 base, and 8 bases lay in between. This CDR3 region has 15 residues. The CDR3 here is CASSLPGQNTGELFF. The DNA for the CDR3 is TGTGCCAGCAGCTTGCCGGGACAGAACACCGGGGAGCTGTTTTTT. Filled out from reference TRBV5-4 and TRBJ2-2, the complete variable domain reads ETGVTQSPTHLIKTRGQQVTLRCSSQSGHNTVSWYQQALGQGPQFIFQYYREEENGRGNFPPRFSGLQFPNYSSELNVNALELDDSALYLCASSLPGQNTGELFFGEGSRLTVL.

This clone was observed a few times. V usage is TRBV4-1 and J usage is TRBJ1-5, with D perhaps matching TRBD1 (5 bases). The CDR3 covers 15 residues. V was trimmed by 6 bases and J by 0 bases, leaving 12 bases between them. Germline V gene data show CDR1 as MGHRA and CDR2 as YSYEKL. CDR3 amino acids: CASRQSGGSNQPQHF. The CDR3 DNA follows: TGCGCCAGCAGACAGTCGGGGGGTAGCAATCAGCCCCAGCATTTT.

The CDR3 here is CASSAGTGNRKTQYF. CDR3 nucleotide sequence: TGTGCCAGCAGCGCCGGGACAGGGAATAGAAAGACCCAGTACTTC. The chain links TRBV2 to TRBJ2-5; the match to TRBD1 covers 9 bases. Per germline, CDR1 SNHLY and CDR2 FYNNEI. CDR3 length equals 15 residues. The junction had 11 bases not matched to a gene; V was cut back by 6 bases and J by 6 bases.

This clone appeared once. The V and J genes are TRBV15 and TRBJ2-1, with 7 positions matching TRBD2. The CDR3 has 15 amino acids. Germline V gene lookup returns CDR1 LNHNV and CDR2 YYDKDF (reference sequence). V lost 1 base, J lost 5 bases, and 5 bases stayed unmatched. CDR3 region: CATSRGASGHNEQFF. The CDR3, as DNA: TGTGCCACCAGCAGAGGGGCTAGCGGACACAATGAGCAGTTCTTC.

The V call is TRBV7-2, the J call TRBJ1-2; 8 positions match TRBD1. The length of the CDR3 is 16 residues. Germline lookup yields CDR1 SGHTA and CDR2 FQGNSA. J gave up 4 bases and V 1 base, and 8 bases lay outside the gene matches. The CDR3 bases are TGTGCCAGCAGCTTAGTCGGGACAGGATTTGCCTATGGCTACACCTTC. Amino acids: CASSLVGTGFAYGYTF.

The chain joins TRBV5-4 to TRBJ1-4, with no clear D. Trimming cost V 4 bases and J 0 bases, with 7 bases left between them. The CDR3 consists of 14 residues. CDR1 and CDR2 from the germline V gene are SGHNT and YYREEE (reference sequence). CDR3 bases: TGTGCCAGCAGCCAGGATTCAACTAATGAAAAACTGTTTTTT. Amino acid sequence: CASSQDSTNEKLFF.

The CDR3 DNA sequence: TGCGCCAGCAGTGGAGGGTTCACCGGGGAGCTGTTTTTT. Amino acids: CASSGGFTGELFF. V and J are TRBV10-2 and TRBJ2-2; D is perhaps TRBD2 (5 bases). Trimming left V 4 bases short and J 4 bases short, with 7 bases between. Germline V gives CDR1 WSHSY, CDR2 SAAADI. This CDR3 region has 13 residues.

A remark on this clone: Germline is not matched at one junction end, which may reflect a read error. The CDR3 nucleotides read TGTGCCAGCAGTGCGTGGGTGGCGGTCTCCAACGAGCAGTACTTC. Amino acid sequence: CASSAWVAVSNEQYF. V usage is TRBV2 and J usage is TRBJ2-7; no firm D call. This CDR3 is built from 15 residues. Per the germline V gene, CDR1 is SNHLY and CDR2 is FYNNEI.

This chain uses TRBV7-9 with TRBJ2-1; no reliable D call. V was clipped by 7 bases and J by 2 bases, with 12 bases between them. This CDR3 region has 14 residues. Germline-derived CDR1 and CDR2 are SEHNR and FQNEAQ (reference sequence). The CDR3 sequence: CASTPPATYNEQFF. The CDR3 region has the DNA TGTGCCAGCACCCCTCCGGCGACCTACAATGAGCAGTTCTTC.

A few counts support this clone. V and J are TRBV4-1 and TRBJ1-1, with 8 bases that match TRBD1. The J segment lost 4 bases and the V segment lost 2 bases, leaving 9 bases of the junction unmatched. The germline CDR1 and CDR2 sequences are MGHRA and YSYEKL. The CDR3 consists of 16 residues. This chain's CDR3 is CASSQPGQGWATEAFF. CDR3 nucleotides: TGCGCCAGCAGCCAACCTGGACAGGGTTGGGCCACTGAAGCTTTCTTT.

The chain recombines TRBV18 with TRBJ1-1; possibly TRBD1 for D (5 bases). V lost 3 bases and J 8 bases, leaving 13 bases between the germline ends. The CDR3 has 13 amino acids. CDR1 KGHSH and CDR2 LQKENI come from the germline V gene. CDR3 in DNA: TGTGCCAGCTCACCCAGGGTAACAGTAGAAGCTTTCTTT. Translating it yields CASSPRVTVEAFF.

The chain carries TRBV28 and TRBJ1-2; 7 nucleotides agree with TRBD1. J lost 6 bases, V lost 11 bases, and 12 bases had no gene match. The CDR3 loop spans 13 amino acids. CDR1 MDHEN and CDR2 SYDVKM come from the germline V gene. The CDR3 bases are TGTGCCCTCGCTGAGACAGGGAGGGATGGCTACACCTTC. It is translated as CALAETGRDGYTF.

V gene TRBV11-2 combines with J gene TRBJ2-7, with TRBD1 matching over 9 bases. V lost 1 base to trimming and J lost 4 bases; unmatched junction nucleotides: 5. Germline loops: CDR1 SGHAT, CDR2 FQNNGV. The CDR3 is 15 amino acids. The CDR3 DNA sequence: TGTGCCAGCAGCTTAGTCGGGACAGGGAGTTACGAGCAGTACTTC. This translates into CASSLVGTGSYEQYF. Using reference TRBV11-2 and TRBJ2-7 for the parts outside the CDR3, the full variable domain is EAGVAQSPRYKIIEKRQSVAFWCNPISGHATLYWYQQILGQGPKLLIQFQNNGVVDDSQLPKDRFSAERLKGVDSTLKIQPAKLEDSAVYLCASSLVGTGSYEQYFGPGTRLTVT.

Here the CDR3 DNA reads TGCAGCGTTGAGAGGATAGACAGGGGTACTGAAGCTTTCTTT. Residues: CSVERIDRGTEAFF. The chain employs TRBV29-1 and TRBJ1-1; the match to TRBD1 covers 8 bases. The length of the CDR3 is 14 residues. Trimming cost V 3 bases and J 5 bases; bases outside gene matches: 8. Per the germline V gene, CDR1 is SQVTM and CDR2 is ANQGSEA. The full variable domain, in which reference TRBV29-1 and TRBJ1-1 provide the parts outside the CDR3, is SAVISQKPSRDICQRGTSLTIQCQVDSQVTMMFWYRQQPGQSLTLIATANQGSEATYESGFVIDKFPISRPNLTFSTLTVSNMSPEDSSIYLCSVERIDRGTEAFFGQGTRLTVV.

This clone showed up just once. The V and J genes are TRBV6-5 and TRBJ2-2; D is tentatively TRBD1 or TRBD2 (7 bases each). This CDR3 has 16 amino acids. The germline V gene encodes CDR1 MNHEY and CDR2 SVGAGI. Trimming cost V 3 bases and J 2 bases, with 13 bases left between them. CDR3 DNA: TGTGCCAGCAGTTATTCAGGGGGGGATAACACCGGGGAGCTGTTTTTT. Amino acid sequence: CASSYSGGDNTGELFF.

CDR3 DNA sequence: TGCGCCAGCAGCATGGGACAGGTTACCTACAATGAGCAGTTCTTC. Its protein is CASSMGQVTYNEQFF. The chain couples TRBV5-1 to TRBJ2-1; 8 bases are a match to TRBD1. Trimming removed 4 bases from V and 2 bases from J; junction bases left unmatched: 5. The CDR3 sequence is 15 residues long. From germline, CDR1 is SGHRS and CDR2 YFSETQ.

The chain joins TRBV5-5 to TRBJ2-3, with a weak D call TRBD1 (5 bases). CDR3 length: 14 amino acids. CDR1 is SGHKS, CDR2 YYEKEE, per germline (reference sequence). V lost 4 bases, J lost 2 bases, and 11 bases lay in between. The CDR3 reads CASSPTAYTDTQYF. In DNA, the CDR3 is TGTGCCAGCAGCCCGACAGCGTACACAGATACGCAGTATTTT.

This clone was detected only a few times. The chain combines TRBV10-3 with TRBJ2-1; 10 nucleotides align to TRBD1. V lost 5 bases to trimming and J lost 7 bases; unmatched junction nucleotides: 8. The CDR3 totals 15 residues. The germline V gene encodes CDR1 ENHRY and CDR2 SYGVKD. CDR3 protein: CAISSGTGAFNEQFF. The DNA of the CDR3 is TGTGCCATCAGTTCCGGGACAGGGGCTTTTAATGAGCAGTTCTTC.

The chain employs TRBV5-8 and TRBJ1-1; no clear D gene. The germline V and J ends were trimmed by 0 bases and 3 bases, with 3 bases remaining between them. Germline V CDR1 and CDR2: SGHTS, YDEGEE. This CDR3 spans 12 amino acids. CDR3: CASSLVDTEAFF. For the CDR3, the DNA is TGTGCCAGCAGCTTGGTGGACACTGAAGCTTTCTTT.

This rearrangement joins TRBV18 to TRBJ1-5; D ambiguous. Trimming cost V 6 bases and J 10 bases, with 19 bases left between them. Germline lookup yields CDR1 KGHSH and CDR2 LQKENI. The CDR3 is made up of 14 amino acids. The CDR3 reads CASSEIFQVSPQHF. CDR3 coding DNA: TGTGCCAGCTCCGAAATATTCCAGGTTTCTCCCCAGCATTTT.

This chain connects TRBV5-6 to TRBJ2-1; 9 bases align to TRBD2. Trimming cost V 0 bases and J 3 bases; bases outside gene matches: 1. This CDR3 region has 15 residues. CDR1 and CDR2 (germline): SGHDT, YYEEEE. CDR3 DNA: TGTGCCAGCAGCTTGGATAGCGGGGGCTACAATGAGCAGTTCTTC. The encoded protein is CASSLDSGGYNEQFF.

The chain is built from TRBV27 and TRBJ2-7; no definite D call. The CDR3 has 13 residues. V was cut by 2 bases and J by 0 bases, with 5 bases left in between. Per germline, CDR1 MNHEY and CDR2 SMNVEV (reference sequence). Here the CDR3 reads CASSLRASYEQYF. CDR3 in DNA: TGTGCCAGCAGTTTACGAGCCTCCTACGAGCAGTACTTC.